These 9 T cell receptor beta chains share one sample of origin, sequenced in a study of CD8+CD57+ T cells in acquired aplastic anemia. By flow cytometry, patients selected for sequencing had shown an expansion of CD8+CD57+ cells. The use of genomic DNA as template underpinned the TCR beta VDJ and CDR3 profiling. TCRdb fed the reads into MiXCR, producing one record per CDR3 protein. The sample holds a few hundred thousand distinct CDR3 sequences, roughly 45% seen once. The specimen was sorted CD4+, CD8+, or CD8+CD57+ T cells (not recorded which) from PBMCs. The receptors originated from a human donor with aplastic anemia.

This clonotype was found a few times. This rearrangement joins TRBV4-2 to TRBJ2-1; 14 bases are a match to TRBD2. V was pared by 4 bases and J by 9 bases, with 8 bases of the junction left unmatched. The CDR3 runs 16 residues. Per the germline V gene, CDR1 is LGHNA and CDR2 is YNFKEQ. The CDR3 protein is CASSLLTSGGGSEQFF. Written as DNA, the CDR3 is TGTGCCAGCAGCCTACTGACTAGCGGGGGGGGTAGTGAGCAGTTCTTC.

This clonotype was found many times. The chain has TRBV20-1 and TRBJ1-2; D might be TRBD1 (5 bases). V was cut by 3 bases and J by 0 bases, with 11 bases left in between. CDR1 and CDR2 (germline): DFQATT, SNEGSKA (reference sequence). This CDR3 contains 14 residues. The CDR3 DNA follows: TGCAGTGCTAGGGTTCCGGGACCTAACTATGGCTACACCTTC. Its translation is CSARVPGPNYGYTF.

V gene TRBV7-8 combines with J gene TRBJ1-5; no definite D call. The CDR3 extends over 15 amino acids. Germline V CDR1 and CDR2: SGHVS, FQNEAQ. V lost 1 base and J lost 2, with 9 bases in between. The CDR3 region is CASSLDGSGNQPQHF. Written as DNA, the CDR3 is TGTGCCAGCAGCTTAGACGGGTCAGGCAATCAGCCCCAGCATTTT.

A word on this clonotype: The germline gene is not matched at one end of the junction; a read error may be the cause. The V and J genes are TRBV14 and TRBJ1-4, with D hard to call. The CDR3 loop spans 13 amino acids. Per the germline V gene, CDR1 is SGHDN and CDR2 is FVKESK. The CDR3 region is CASSQQTIEKLFF. For the CDR3, the DNA is TGTGCCAGCAGCCAACAGACTATTGAAAAACTGTTTTTT.

This clonotype was observed at least ten times. V usage is TRBV5-1 and J usage is TRBJ1-1; D unclear. CDR3 length: 16 residues. Trimming stripped 0 bases from V and 1 base from J, with 13 bases between. Looked up from germline, CDR1 is SGHRS and CDR2 is YFSETQ. The CDR3 loop reads CASSLDPETANTEAFF. The DNA of the CDR3 is TGCGCCAGCAGCTTGGACCCGGAGACCGCGAACACTGAAGCTTTCTTT.

This clonotype was recorded many times. V and J are TRBV20-1 and TRBJ2-3, with TRBD2 as a possible D gene (5 bases). Germline CDR1 and CDR2: DFQATT and SNEGSKA (reference sequence). CDR3 size: 18 residues. V was pared by 3 bases and J by 0 bases, with 22 bases between. The chain's CDR3 is CSARAPPSGWYSTDTQYF. CDR3 bases: TGCAGTGCTAGGGCCCCCCCCTCGGGATGGTATAGCACAGATACGCAGTATTTT.

The chain couples TRBV20-1 to TRBJ2-7; TRBD1 agrees at 8 bases. This CDR3 is built from 14 residues. V gave up 3 bases and J gave up 12 bases; unmatched junction bases: 16. CDR1 and CDR2 from the germline V gene are DFQATT and SNEGSKA (reference sequence). The CDR3 bases are TGCAGTGCTAGTAGCGCGGCAGGGGGCCAGAGGGGGTACTTC. This codes for CSASSAAGGQRGYF.

The chain has TRBV5-5 and TRBJ2-7, with D possibly being TRBD1 (5 bases). This CDR3 region has 15 residues. Germline CDR1 SGHKS, CDR2 YYEKEE (reference sequence). Trimming removed 4 bases at V and 4 bases at J, with 18 bases between. The CDR3 DNA follows: TGTGCCAGCAGCCTCGGTCTGACAGAGGAGTACGAGCAGTACTTC. This codes for CASSLGLTEEYEQYF. The full variable domain, completed using reference TRBV5-5 and TRBJ2-7, is DAGVTQSPTHLIKTRGQQVTLRCSPISGHKSVSWYQQVLGQGPQFIFQYYEKEERGRGNFPDRFSARQFPNYSSELNVNALLLGDSALYLCASSLGLTEEYEQYFGPGTRLTVT.

On this clonotype itself: Mismatch with germline at one junction end may stem from a read error. The chain joins TRBV10-3 to TRBJ1-5; D is ambiguous. The CDR3 length is 10 residues. Germline V CDR1 and CDR2: ENHRY, SYGVKD. DNA for the CDR3: TGTGCCACCAGTGACCCTACCCAGCATTTT. Amino acid sequence: CATSDPTQHF.